Below, 4 T cell receptor beta chains from the same sample are listed, as sequenced in a study of cytomegalovirus exposure and HLA in healthy donors (dated by TCRdb to the late 2010s). Libraries were constructed by the immunoSEQ multiplex PCR assay. The immuneACCESS repertoire file appears here via TCRdb, limited to in-frame rearrangements. These files lack a portion of the clones; in checked studies, under half of the deficit traces to unresolved V genes, and the cause of the others is not known. Across this sample there are 130,000 or so clones, with over 85% seen only once. The ten top clones hold 3% to 4% of the sample. Sequenced material: PBMCs. These TCRs come from a man under 40 in good health and CMV-seronegative.

V gene TRBV5-6 combines with J gene TRBJ1-1; 9 nucleotides line up with TRBD1. Germline V gene data show CDR1 as SGHDT and CDR2 as YYEEEE. V lost 2 bases and J lost 4; bases outside the gene matches: 9. The CDR3 contains 16 residues. CDR3 coding DNA: TGTGCCAGCAGCTTACCCGGACAGGGGCTAGGCACTGAAGCTTTCTTT. Translated, it gives CASSLPGQGLGTEAFF. The full variable domain, its missing parts supplied by reference TRBV5-6 and TRBJ1-1, is DAGVTQSPTHLIKTRGQQVTLRCSPKSGHDTVSWYQQALGQGPQFIFQYYEEEERQRGNFPDRFSGHQFPNYSSELNVNALLLGDSALYLCASSLPGQGLGTEAFFGQGTRLTVV.

The chain joins TRBV5-1 to TRBJ1-4, with 7 bases matching TRBD1. The J segment lost 3 bases and the V segment lost 4 bases, leaving 3 bases of the junction unmatched. CDR3 length equals 14 residues. Germline values: CDR1 SGHRS, CDR2 YFSETQ. Here the CDR3 DNA reads TGCGCCAGCAGCCCGGGACAGCCTAATGAAAAACTGTTTTTT. Residues: CASSPGQPNEKLFF.

The V call is TRBV19, the J call TRBJ2-7; TRBD1 matches 9 bases. From germline, CDR1 is LNHDA and CDR2 SQIVND (reference sequence). With 3 bases clipped from V and 4 bases from J, the junction kept 7 bases outside the gene matches. This CDR3 contains 15 residues. DNA of the CDR3: TGTGCCAGTAGTATCCCCTCCGGGACAGGGTACGAGCAGTACTTC. Encoded protein: CASSIPSGTGYEQYF.

The V gene is TRBV5-8, the J gene TRBJ2-1; the D gene is possibly TRBD2 (6 bases). The CDR3 totals 13 residues. Germline values: CDR1 SGHTS, CDR2 YDEGEE. V lost 5 bases to trimming and J lost 3 bases, with 9 bases between them. The CDR3 DNA reads TGTGCCAGCAGGGGACTCAACTACAATGAGCAGTTCTTC. Its translation is CASRGLNYNEQFF.